The clone carrying this T cell receptor beta chain was observed many times. Its target is unknown. Libraries of naive CD8 cells were prepared from 20,000 to 1,000,000 sorted cells using 10%, 30% or 50% RNA. This sample is part of a study of molecular identifiers for immune sequencing clone quantification. Preparation of the bulk TCR libraries relied on previously described methods and listed TCR primers. Using its own MiXCR run on the PCR reads, TCRdb lists one record per CDR3 protein. The profile shows 100,000 or so distinct CDR3 sequences, 21% of them singletons. Study-wide results and limits: Under 1% of molecules in naive cells, but over 99% of effector molecules, belonged to clones above 20 RNA copies.

The germline V and J ends were trimmed by 4 bases and 2 bases, with 15 bases remaining between them. This CDR3 region has 15 residues. CDR1 is SEHNR and CDR2 is FQNEAQ in the germline V gene (reference sequence). The chain is built from TRBV7-9 and TRBJ2-7; D call uncertain. Source material: naive CD8+ T cells from blood, with Jurkat cell RNA spiked in. Subset indicated: FACS-sorted CD8+CD4-CCR7+CD45RA+ naive T cells. The sequence derives from a human donor in good health. Some libraries in this study had Jurkat cell RNA spiked in. CDR3 in amino acids: CASSSTLITAYEQYF. The CDR3 DNA reads TGTGCCAGCAGCTCCACTCTAATCACGGCCTACGAGCAGTACTTC.